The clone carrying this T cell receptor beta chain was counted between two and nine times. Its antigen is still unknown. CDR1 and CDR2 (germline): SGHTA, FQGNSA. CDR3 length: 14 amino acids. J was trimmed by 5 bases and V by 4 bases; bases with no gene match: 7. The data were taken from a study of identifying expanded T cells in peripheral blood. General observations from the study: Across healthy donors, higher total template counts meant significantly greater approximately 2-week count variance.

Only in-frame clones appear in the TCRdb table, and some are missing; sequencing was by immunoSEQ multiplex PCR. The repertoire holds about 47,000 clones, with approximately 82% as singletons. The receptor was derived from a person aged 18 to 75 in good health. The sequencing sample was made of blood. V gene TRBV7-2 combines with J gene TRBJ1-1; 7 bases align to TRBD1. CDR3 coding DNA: TGTGCCAGCAGCTGGGGGGACAGTCGGACTGAAGCTTTCTTT. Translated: CASSWGDSRTEAFF. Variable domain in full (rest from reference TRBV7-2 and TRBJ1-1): GAGVSQSPSNKVTEKGKDVELRCDPISGHTALYWYRQSLGQGLEFLIYFQGNSAPDKSGLPSDRFSAERTGGSVSTLTIQRTQQEDSAVYLCASSWGDSRTEAFFGQGTRLTVV.